These T cell receptor beta chains were read from a single sample in a study of blood T cell repertoires in COVID-19. Sequenced by immunoSEQ multiplex PCR; TCRdb stores in-frame clones only, minus some. The sample lists about 350,000 clones, roughly 87% occurring once. Sequenced sample: PBMCs or T cells enriched from blood (not recorded which). The receptors come from a young woman who had recovered from COVID-19. Both conserved end residues are part of each CDR3. The D gene is left open where the match is weak. Some rows have no size entry. The others give once, few or many, or a class for an expanded clone.

CDR3,DNA,V,J,D,size
CASSLVDRGAYYGYTF,TGTGCCAGCAGCTTAGTAGACAGGGGGGCCTACTATGGCTACACCTTC,TRBV7-8,TRBJ1-2,TRBD1,NA
CASSRTDQDEQYF,TGTGCCAGCAGTCGCACAGACCAGGACGAGCAGTACTTC,TRBV6-5,TRBJ2-7,NA,NA
CASSRTTSGRAYEQYF,TGTGCCAGCAGCCGAACGACTAGCGGGAGGGCCTACGAGCAGTACTTC,TRBV7-9,TRBJ2-7,TRBD2,NA
CASNLGGGNTEAFF,TGTGCCAGCAACCTGGGGGGAGGGAACACTGAAGCTTTCTTT,TRBV5-4,TRBJ1-1,NA,once
CASSQVGTGRGYTF,TGCGCCAGCAGCCAAGTAGGAACAGGACGGGGCTACACCTTC,TRBV4-1,TRBJ1-2,NA,NA
CASRPGTGGKLFF,TGTGCCAGCAGACCCGGGACAGGGGGAAAACTGTTTTTT,TRBV12-3/TRBV12-4,TRBJ1-4,TRBD1,NA
CASSQGLAGGGEQFF,TGTGCCAGCAGTCAGGGACTAGCGGGGGGAGGAGAGCAGTTCTTC,TRBV6-5,TRBJ2-1,TRBD2,NA
CASSPRLAGVHPDTQYF,TGTGCCAGCAGCCCCCGACTAGCGGGAGTACATCCAGATACGCAGTATTTT,TRBV7-9,TRBJ2-3,TRBD2,NA
CASSPGTATEAFF,TGTGCCAGCAGCCCCGGGACAGCCACTGAAGCTTTCTTT,TRBV3-1/TRBV3-2,TRBJ1-1,TRBD1,few
CASSVGTGGTGELFF,TGTGCCAGCAGCGTCGGGACAGGGGGTACCGGGGAGCTGTTTTTT,TRBV9,TRBJ2-2,TRBD1,NA
CASSSSGLSGANVLTF,TGTGCCAGCAGTTCTAGCGGCCTTTCTGGGGCCAACGTCCTGACTTTC,TRBV6-4,TRBJ2-6,TRBD2,NA
CASSTRRGAYNEQFF,TGTGCCAGCAGCACCCGGCGGGGGGCCTACAATGAGCAGTTCTTC,TRBV5-6,TRBJ2-1,TRBD2,NA
CASSLVAGGSYTQYF,TGTGCCAGCAGTTTAGTAGCGGGGGGATCTTATACGCAGTATTTT,TRBV27,TRBJ2-3,TRBD2,NA
CASSYLETELYF,TGTGCCAGCAGTTACTTGGAGACCGAGCTGTACTTC,TRBV6-6,TRBJ2-7,NA,NA
CASSLRWAGSRTDTQYF,TGTGCCAGCAGCTTAAGGTGGGCGGGGTCCCGCACAGATACGCAGTATTTT,TRBV7-3,TRBJ2-3,NA,NA
CSVMLDRSNQPQHF,TGCAGCGTAATGCTTGACAGAAGCAATCAGCCCCAGCATTTT,TRBV29-1,TRBJ1-5,NA,once
CASSQAPTGYSPLHF,TGTGCCAGCAGCCAAGCCCCTACGGGATATTCACCCCTCCACTTT,TRBV14,TRBJ1-6,NA,NA
CASSVLGGDRTDTQYF,TGTGCCAGCAGCGTACTCGGGGGGGACCGCACAGATACGCAGTATTTT,TRBV9,TRBJ2-3,TRBD2,NA
CASSQILPGLRTDTQYF,TGCGCCAGCAGCCAGATACTGCCGGGACTCCGCACAGATACGCAGTATTTT,TRBV4-1,TRBJ2-3,NA,NA
CASSLSMAGDGEQYF,TGTGCCAGCAGCTTATCGATGGCGGGAGACGGCGAGCAGTACTTC,TRBV7-2,TRBJ2-7,TRBD2,NA
CASRTGTSQYEQYF,TGCGCCAGCAGGACCGGGACTAGTCAATACGAGCAGTACTTC,TRBV5-1,TRBJ2-7,TRBD2,NA
CAWTEGAVIPGTEAFF,TGTGCCTGGACCGAGGGGGCAGTGATCCCGGGCACTGAAGCTTTCTTT,TRBV30,TRBJ1-1,TRBD1,NA
CASSTGTDNSPLHF,TGTGCCAGCAGCACCGGGACAGATAATTCACCCCTCCACTTT,TRBV9,TRBJ1-6,TRBD1,NA
CASSIDPGVNTEAFF,TGTGCCAGTAGTATAGATCCGGGGGTGAACACTGAAGCTTTCTTT,TRBV19,TRBJ1-1,NA,NA
CASSYNRIYEQYF,TGTGCCAGCAGTTATAACAGGATCTACGAGCAGTACTTC,TRBV6-2/TRBV6-3,TRBJ2-7,NA,NA
CASRDRVGNEQFF,TGTGCCAGCAGGGACAGGGTTGGCAATGAGCAGTTCTTC,TRBV9,TRBJ2-1,TRBD1,NA
CASSRVRALGELFF,TGTGCCAGCAGCCGAGTCAGGGCCCTCGGGGAGCTGTTTTTT,TRBV6-5,TRBJ2-2,NA,NA
CASSSIRLAEHTGELFF,TGTGCCAGCAGCTCCATTCGCTTAGCGGAGCACACCGGGGAGCTGTTTTTT,TRBV11-2,TRBJ2-2,NA,NA
CASIQITDTQYF,TGTGCCAGCATACAGATCACAGATACGCAGTATTTT,TRBV2,TRBJ2-3,NA,NA
CASSTPGTSGNNEQFF,TGTGCCAGCAGTACCCCCGGGACTAGCGGGAACAATGAGCAGTTCTTC,TRBV27,TRBJ2-1,TRBD2,NA
CASSFRLAGAYNEQFF,TGCGCCAGCAGCTTTAGACTAGCGGGAGCTTACAATGAGCAGTTCTTC,TRBV5-1,TRBJ2-1,TRBD2,NA
CASSDRRGRSTYNEQFF,TGTGCCAGCAGCGACCGGCGGGGGCGATCGACCTACAATGAGCAGTTCTTC,TRBV2,TRBJ2-1,NA,once
CASSLGTVGSYEQYF,TGTGCCAGCAGTTTAGGGACAGTGGGGTCCTACGAGCAGTACTTC,TRBV28,TRBJ2-7,TRBD1,NA
CASSQDYSVGLAGGDEQFF,TGTGCCAGCAGCCAAGATTATTCTGTTGGACTAGCGGGAGGAGATGAGCAGTTCTTC,TRBV3-1/TRBV3-2,TRBJ2-1,TRBD2,NA
CASSLDRGRYEQYF,TGTGCCAGCAGCTTGGACAGGGGGAGGTACGAGCAGTACTTC,TRBV5-4,TRBJ2-7,TRBD1,NA
CASSLTAGAGNTIYF,TGTGCCAGCAGCTTAACGGCAGGGGCTGGAAACACCATATATTTT,TRBV7-8,TRBJ1-3,NA,NA
CASSSPRRGDTEAFF,TGTGCCAGTTCCTCTCCTAGGCGGGGGGACACTGAAGCTTTCTTT,TRBV19,TRBJ1-1,NA,NA
CASGPSLGQGVNEQFF,TGTGCTAGTGGTCCCTCTTTAGGACAGGGGGTCAATGAGCAGTTCTTC,TRBV12-5,TRBJ2-1,TRBD1,once
CASSLGARHETQYF,TGTGCCAGCAGTTTAGGGGCTAGGCATGAGACCCAGTACTTC,TRBV27,TRBJ2-5,NA,NA
CAWSERGWTEAFF,TGTGCCTGGAGTGAGAGGGGGTGGACTGAAGCTTTCTTT,TRBV30,TRBJ1-1,NA,NA
CASSLERGAEAFF,TGTGCCAGCAGTTTAGAGCGGGGGGCTGAAGCTTTCTTT,TRBV12-3/TRBV12-4,TRBJ1-1,NA,NA
CSASGGSGNTIYF,TGCAGTGCTAGTGGAGGGTCTGGAAACACCATATATTTT,TRBV20-1,TRBJ1-3,NA,NA
CASSYADTAYEQYF,TGTGCCAGCAGTTACGCGGACACCGCCTACGAGCAGTACTTC,TRBV6-5,TRBJ2-7,NA,NA
CASSPMIGDEQYF,TGTGCCAGCTCACCCATGATCGGGGACGAGCAGTACTTC,TRBV18,TRBJ2-7,NA,NA
CASSVGSGSNQPQHF,TGTGCCAGCAGCGTAGGTTCAGGGAGCAATCAGCCCCAGCATTTT,TRBV9,TRBJ1-5,NA,once
CASSPRQGNQPQHF,TGTGCCAGCAGTCCGAGACAGGGCAATCAGCCCCAGCATTTT,TRBV6-5,TRBJ1-5,NA,NA
CASSSVDGYDYGYTF,TGTGCCAGCAGTTCGGTTGACGGGTATGACTATGGCTACACCTTC,TRBV6-2/TRBV6-3,TRBJ1-2,NA,once
CASRFTYEQYF,TGTGCCAGCAGGTTTACCTACGAGCAGTACTTC,TRBV12-3/TRBV12-4,TRBJ2-7,NA,NA
CASSQDSSGTTYEQYF,TGTGCCAGCAGCCAAGATTCGAGCGGGACGACCTACGAGCAGTACTTC,TRBV3-1/TRBV3-2,TRBJ2-7,TRBD2,few
CASSQTATGTLGNTIYF,TGCGCCAGCAGCCAGACCGCTACAGGGACCCTCGGAAACACCATATATTTT,TRBV4-1,TRBJ1-3,NA,few
CSAGTGIGTEAFF,TGCAGCGCGGGGACAGGGATAGGAACTGAAGCTTTCTTT,TRBV29-1,TRBJ1-1,TRBD1,few
CATGGTGESETEAFF,TGTGCCACCGGTGGGACAGGGGAATCAGAAACTGAAGCTTTCTTT,TRBV15,TRBJ1-1,TRBD1,once